These 29 T cell receptor delta chains were all obtained from the same sample, sequenced in a study of gamma-delta chains in newborns, infants, children. TCRdb repeated clone calling on the reads with CATT. The table has roughly 9,900 delta-chain clones, more than 7.5% seen once; the top ten hold roughly 9%. Sequenced sample: blood. Every receptor here comes from a child who was a newborn, infant or young child, either healthy, febrile or measles-vaccinated (not recorded which).

This clone was counted between two and nine times. This rearrangement joins TRDV1 to TRDJ1; 7 bases map to TRDD3. The CDR3 is 20 amino acids. Germline V gene lookup returns CDR1 TSWWSYY and CDR2 QGS. Unmatched junction bases numbered 16, after V lost 0 bases and J lost 0 bases. The CDR3 sequence: CALGELENLLWGTYTDKLIF. In DNA, the CDR3 is TGTGCTCTTGGGGAACTAGAGAACCTACTTTGGGGGACGTACACCGATAAACTCATCTTT.

The chain has TRDV2 and TRDJ1; 8 bases are shared with TRDD3. V lost 2 bases, J lost 0 bases, and 7 bases stayed unmatched. The CDR3 is made up of 16 amino acids. The germline V gene encodes CDR1 GEAIGNYY and CDR2 EKD. DNA for the CDR3: TGTGCCTGTGACAACTTGGGGGATCTAAACACCGATAAACTCATCTTT. As protein: CACDNLGDLNTDKLIF.

This chain joins TRDV1 and TRDJ1; no definite D call. CDR3 size: 18 residues. Trimming took off 3 bases at V and 1 base at J, with 21 bases between the two ends. CDR1 is TSWWSYY, CDR2 QGS, per germline. CDR3: CALGEGVEVPLLTDKLIF. CDR3 bases: TGTGCTCTTGGGGAGGGCGTGGAGGTCCCCCTCCTCACCGATAAACTCATCTTT.

This clone was recorded a few times. This sequence joins TRDV2 and TRDJ1, with 11 bases fitting TRDD3. Germline values: CDR1 GEAIGNYY, CDR2 EKD. The trim removed 0 bases at V and 3 bases at J, leaving 14 bases unmatched. The CDR3 consists of 19 residues. The CDR3 sequence is CACDTVRTGGYPFADKLIF. In DNA, the CDR3 is TGTGCCTGTGACACCGTACGGACTGGGGGATATCCGTTCGCCGATAAACTCATCTTT.

A few counts support this clone. The rearrangement links TRDV2 to TRDJ1, with 8 bases aligning to TRDD3. CDR3 length: 17 residues. J gave up 3 bases and V 0 bases, and 11 bases lay outside the gene matches. The V gene's germline CDR1 is GEAIGNYY and CDR2 EKD. Here the CDR3 DNA reads TGTGCCTGTGACACCCTTACTGGGGGGAACGGTCCCGATAAACTCATCTTT. This gives the protein CACDTLTGGNGPDKLIF.

A few counts support this clone. TCRdb's listed protein matches a much larger clone and diverges from this DNA's translation at residue 3, likely through a read error; the protein shown comes from the DNA. V usage is TRDV2 and J usage is TRDJ2, with 7 bases identical to TRDD3. Germline-derived CDR1 and CDR2 are GEAIGNYY and EKD. The CDR3 contains 15 residues. As DNA, the CDR3 is TGTGCCCGTGACACCTGGGGGGACACGACAGCACAACTCTTCTTT. Its protein product is CARDTWGDTTAQLFF.

A remark on this clone: Possible read error: a much larger clone is one base away. The gene calls are TRDV2 and TRDJ1; 9 bases fit TRDD3. Germline loops: CDR1 GEAIGNYY, CDR2 EKD. This CDR3 comprises 21 residues. CDR3 nucleotide sequence: TGTGCCTGTGACACCGTTTACGGGGGGGATACCTATACCCCCCACACCGATAAACTCACCTTT. As protein: CACDTVYGGDTYTPHTDKLTF.

As for this clone: A much larger clone is a single base away; this may be a read error. The gene calls are TRDV2 and TRDJ1; 9 nucleotides match TRDD3. The germline CDR1 and CDR2 sequences are GEAIGNYY and EKD. The CDR3 covers 16 residues. Written as DNA, the CDR3 is TGTGCCTGTGACAACTTAGGGGATACGCAAACCGATAAACCCATCTTT. It translates to CACDNLGDTQTDKPIF.

CDR3 sequence reads: CALADVLRGNTDKLIF. The CDR3 DNA reads as TGTGCTCTTGCCGACGTCCTTCGAGGGAACACCGATAAACTCATCTTT. V and J are TRDV1 and TRDJ1; D is possibly TRDD2 (5 bases). Germline V gives CDR1 TSWWSYY, CDR2 QGS. Trimming left V 7 bases short and J 0 bases short, with 18 bases between. The CDR3 consists of 16 residues.

The chain couples TRDV2 to TRDJ1; maybe TRDD3 (5 bases). The germline V gene encodes CDR1 GEAIGNYY and CDR2 EKD. Trimming cost V 0 bases and J 0 bases, with 13 bases left between them. The CDR3 runs 16 residues. CDR3 amino acids: CACDTLLARYTDKLIF. The DNA for the CDR3 is TGTGCCTGTGACACCTTACTGGCGCGATACACCGATAAACTCATCTTT.

About this clone: The junction departs from the called germline gene at one end, perhaps through a read error. Other nucleotide sequences from this sample produce the same CDR3. The chain recombines TRDV2 with TRDJ2, with TRDD3 matching over 13 bases. This CDR3 is built from 16 residues. The germline CDR1 and CDR2 sequences are GEAIGNYY and EKD. CDR3 sequence (DNA): TGCGCCTGTGACCAACTGGGGGATACGCACCCAGCACAACTCTTCTTT. It yields the protein CACDQLGDTHPAQLFF.

This clone has more than one count but fewer than ten. V gene TRDV2 combines with J gene TRDJ1, with 8 bases that match TRDD3. Germline V gene data show CDR1 as GEAIGNYY and CDR2 as EKD. This CDR3 has 19 amino acids. With V trimmed by 0 bases and J by 0 bases, 14 bases remained unmatched. The CDR3 sequence: CACDTQARLGGTYTDKLIF. DNA of the CDR3: TGTGCCTGTGACACCCAAGCTCGACTGGGGGGCACGTACACCGATAAACTCATCTTT.

This clone is termed medium-sized. The chain uses TRDV1 and TRDJ1; 12 nucleotides agree with TRDD3. Germline V gene sequence: CDR1 TSWWSYY, CDR2 QGS. This CDR3 contains 19 residues. The V and J ends lost 2 bases and 0 bases, in that order; junction bases with no gene match: 10. The CDR3 sequence: CALGESLRTGGYYTDKLIF. Written as DNA, the CDR3 is TGTGCTCTTGGGGAATCCCTCCGTACTGGGGGATACTACACCGATAAACTCATCTTT.

This clone was observed a handful of times. The same CDR3 can be traced to other DNA sequences in this sample. This chain joins TRDV2 and TRDJ3; TRDD3 might be the D (6 bases). CDR3 length equals 19 residues. CDR1 and CDR2 from the germline V gene are GEAIGNYY and EKD. The V end was cut by 0 bases, the J end by 0 bases, with 14 bases between. The CDR3 reads CACDTVLGVSSWDTRQMFF. The CDR3 DNA follows: TGTGCCTGTGACACCGTACTGGGCGTAAGCTCCTGGGACACCCGACAGATGTTTTTC.

This clone was seen a few times. The chain recombines TRDV2 with TRDJ3; 7 nucleotides agree with TRDD3. The CDR3 spans 19 residues. The V segment lost 0 bases and the J segment 0 bases; nucleotides outside the gene matches: 7. Germline V gene sequence: CDR1 GEAIGNYY, CDR2 EKD. CDR3 DNA sequence: TGTGCCTGTGACACCGTACTGGGGATTAGCTCCTGGGACACCCGACAGATGTTTTTC. Encoded protein: CACDTVLGISSWDTRQMFF.

This clone was seen only a few times. The chain couples TRDV2 to TRDJ3; 13 nucleotides line up with TRDD3. After removal of 3 bases from V and 0 bases from J, the junction contained 10 bases not matched to a gene. This CDR3 is built from 21 residues. The germline CDR1 and CDR2 sequences are GEAIGNYY and EKD. The chain's CDR3 is CACDPWTGGYGSSWDTRQMFF. In DNA form, the CDR3 reads TGTGCCTGTGACCCCTGGACTGGGGGATACGGCAGCTCCTGGGACACCCGACAGATGTTTTTC.

Comment on this clone: Other DNA variants within this sample encode the same CDR3. This sequence joins TRDV2 and TRDJ1, with 11 bases matching TRDD3. The CDR3 covers 17 residues. Per the germline V gene, CDR1 is GEAIGNYY and CDR2 is EKD. With 3 bases clipped from V and 0 bases from J, the junction kept 8 bases outside the gene matches. CDR3 in amino acids: CACDPLLGDKNTDKLIF. CDR3 bases: TGTGCCTGTGACCCCCTACTGGGGGATAAAAACACCGATAAACTCATCTTT.

J is TRDJ1 and V is TRDV3; 12 positions agree with TRDD3. The junction had 24 bases not matched to a gene; V was cut back by 4 bases and J by 0 bases. Germline V lookup: CDR1 TVYSNPD, CDR2 GDNSRS (reference sequence). The CDR3 totals 21 residues. For the CDR3, the DNA is TGTGCCTCCCTCCACCTCTCTACTGGGGGATACAGGGGTGAGTACACCGATAAACTCATCTTT. Translation gives CASLHLSTGGYRGEYTDKLIF.

V gene TRDV2 combines with J gene TRDJ1; 11 bases map to TRDD3. The CDR3 sequence is 19 residues long. The V gene's germline CDR1 is GEAIGNYY and CDR2 EKD. J lost 0 bases, V lost 0 bases, and 11 bases had no gene match. The CDR3 protein is CACDTGTLGDTKYTDKLIF. CDR3 DNA sequence: TGTGCCTGTGACACCGGAACGCTGGGGGATACCAAGTACACCGATAAACTCATCTTT.

This clone came up a few times. This sequence is one base from a far larger clone and is likely a read error. The chain combines TRDV2 with TRDJ1; 13 nucleotides align to TRDD3. V trimming: 0 bases; J trimming: 0 bases; junction bases outside the gene matches: 15. Germline V gene sequence: CDR1 GEAIGNYY, CDR2 EKD. This CDR3 is 21 amino acids long. CDR3 residues: CACDTLLGDTRSGCHTDKLIF. CDR3 DNA sequence: TGTGCCTGTGACACCTTACTGGGGGATACGCGATCGGGGTGTCACACCGATAAACTCATCTTT.

This clone has more than one count but fewer than ten. At one end, the junction sequence differs from germline, possibly due to a read error. V usage is TRDV2 and J usage is TRDJ1; no clear D. CDR1 is GEAIGNYY, CDR2 EKD, per germline. The CDR3 length is 13 residues. DNA for the CDR3: TGTGCCTGTGACACGTTCGGCACCGATGAACTCATCTTT. Translation: CACDTFGTDELIF.

This clone has a handful of counts. The J gene is TRDJ1, the V gene TRDV2, with D unclear. The CDR3 runs 15 residues. The germline V and J ends were trimmed by 3 bases and 0 bases, with 13 bases remaining between them. Germline CDR1 and CDR2: GEAIGNYY and EKD. DNA of the CDR3: TGTGCCTGTGACGACCTCCTGGACCACACCGATAAACTCATCTTT. The encoded protein is CACDDLLDHTDKLIF.

The sample holds a few counts of this clone. A far larger clone is one base from this, pointing to a likely read error. Written as DNA, the CDR3 is TGTGCCTGTGACACCTGGGGACTCATTTCCCATCCCTGGGACACCCGACAGATGTTTTTC. Protein sequence: CACDTWGLISHPWDTRQMFF. V gene TRDV2 combines with J gene TRDJ3; D may be TRDD3 (5 bases). There are 20 residues in the CDR3. Trimming removed 0 bases from V and 2 bases from J, with 19 bases in between. Germline V gives CDR1 GEAIGNYY, CDR2 EKD.

V is TRDV1 and J is TRDJ1; 10 bases line up with TRDD3. The CDR3 covers 19 residues. Germline lookup yields CDR1 TSWWSYY and CDR2 QGS. The trim removed 0 bases at V and 5 bases at J, leaving 15 bases unmatched. CDR3 in DNA: TGTGCTCTTGGGGAACTCTTTTTCTCTGTACTGGGGGATTGGGATAAACTCATCTTT. This translates into CALGELFFSVLGDWDKLIF.

The J gene is TRDJ3, the V gene TRDV2; 9 nucleotides line up with TRDD3. V lost 0 bases, J lost 0 bases, and 8 bases stayed unmatched. CDR3 length: 20 amino acids. The germline gives CDR1 GEAIGNYY, CDR2 EKD. CDR3 sequence reads: CACDTVLGDPPSWDTRQMFF. The CDR3 bases are TGTGCCTGTGACACCGTACTGGGGGACCCCCCCTCCTGGGACACCCGACAGATGTTTTTC.

A few counts support this clone. The chain links TRDV2 to TRDJ1, with 12 bases aligning to TRDD3. The trim removed 3 bases at V and 0 bases at J, leaving 10 bases unmatched. The CDR3 runs 18 residues. Germline values: CDR1 GEAIGNYY, CDR2 EKD. CDR3: CACDAVLGDTGDTDKLIF. Written as DNA, the CDR3 is TGTGCCTGTGACGCCGTACTGGGGGATACAGGGGACACCGATAAACTCATCTTT.

This clone was seen only a few times. This may be a read error: a much more frequent sequence differs by one nucleotide. The chain links TRDV2 to TRDJ3; 9 nucleotides match TRDD3. CDR3 length equals 18 residues. Looked up from germline, CDR1 is GEAIGNYY and CDR2 is EKD. The ends lost 5 bases at V and 0 bases at J; junction bases unmatched: 7. The CDR3 DNA follows: TGTGCCTGTGGCACGTACTGGGGGAGCTCCTGGGACACCCGACAGATGTTTTTC. It is translated as CACGTYWGSSWDTRQMFF.

This clone was observed a handful of times. The rearrangement joins TRDV1 to TRDJ1; 7 bases are a match to TRDD3. CDR3 length: 19 amino acids. V gave up 2 bases and J gave up 0 bases; unmatched junction bases: 15. Germline CDR1 is TSWWSYY and CDR2 is QGS. DNA for the CDR3: TGTGCTCTTGGGGAAGCTTCCACCGGGGGATTTTCGTACACCGATAAACTCATCTTT. It encodes CALGEASTGGFSYTDKLIF.

This clone is termed medium-sized. The V call is TRDV2, the J call TRDJ1, with a tentative D call TRDD3 (5 bases). The CDR3 totals 16 residues. Germline CDR1 and CDR2: GEAIGNYY and EKD. With 0 bases removed from V and 1 base from J, the gap between germline ends came to 14 bases. CDR3 sequence (DNA): TGTGCCTGTGACACCCTCTCGGGGGGGCCCACCGATAAACTCATCTTT. It specifies CACDTLSGGPTDKLIF.